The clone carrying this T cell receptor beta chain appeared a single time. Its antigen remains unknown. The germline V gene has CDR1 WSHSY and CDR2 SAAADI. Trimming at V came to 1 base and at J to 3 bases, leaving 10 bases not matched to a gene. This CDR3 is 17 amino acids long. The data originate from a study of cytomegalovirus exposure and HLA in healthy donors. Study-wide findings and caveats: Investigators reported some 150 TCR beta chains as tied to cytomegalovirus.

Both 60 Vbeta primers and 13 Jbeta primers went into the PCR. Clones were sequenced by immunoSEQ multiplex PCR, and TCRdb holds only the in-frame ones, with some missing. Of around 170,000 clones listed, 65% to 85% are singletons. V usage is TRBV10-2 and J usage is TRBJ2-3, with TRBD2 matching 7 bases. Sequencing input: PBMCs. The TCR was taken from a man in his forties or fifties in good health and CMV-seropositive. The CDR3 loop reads CASSEFLAERRTDTQYF. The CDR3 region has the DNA TGCGCCAGCAGTGAGTTTCTAGCGGAAAGACGGACAGATACGCAGTATTTT.